This T cell receptor beta chain was documented in a study of fetal regulatory T cell absence and autoimmunity. Study results and limitations: Broadly similar TRB gene family usage was seen in pancreas and cord blood. In IPEX, the enrichment was taken to support antigen-driven autoimmunity before birth. Some top pancreas TCR clones were over 80-fold enriched versus cord blood.

This was a survey-level run. Measured with immunoSEQ multiplex PCR; TCRdb has only the in-frame clones, and not every one. The sample gives 85,000 to 100,000 clones, 55% to 75% of which show up once; roughly 2% is in the top ten. The trim removed 4 bases at V and 0 bases at J, leaving 15 bases unmatched. Germline CDR1 reads SGHAT; CDR2 reads FQNNGV. CDR3 length equals 19 residues. A note on this clone: The antigen remains undetermined.

The rearrangement joins TRBV11-2 to TRBJ2-1; 7 bases align to TRBD2. The sequencing sample was made of pancreas tissue. This sequence was found in a male donor with IPEX syndrome. This CDR3 is CASSYLADGRLGSYNEQFF. For the CDR3, the DNA is TGTGCCAGCAGCTATCTAGCGGACGGACGTCTGGGCTCCTACAATGAGCAGTTCTTC.